A single sample is the source of the 16 T cell receptor beta chains below, sequenced in a study of metastatic and nonmetastatic thyroid tumors. There were no patients who had received any treatment before thyroid surgery. With MiXCR, TCRdb called clones anew from the PCR reads. The sample lists some 52,000 clones, approximately 17% occurring once. The sample taken for sequencing was blood. These receptor sequences come from a female donor with papillary thyroid cancer or a benign thyroid nodule (not recorded which). Some clones in this sample may be carry-over from other donors' samples.

This clone was recorded a few times. It may be a read error: a sequence one base away is much more abundant. The CDR3 DNA reads as TGCAGTTCAGGGAGCACAGATACGCAGTATTTT. Translating it yields CSSGSTDTQYF. This chain uses TRBV20-1 with TRBJ2-3; possibly TRBD1 for D (5 bases). The V and J ends lost 8 bases and 0 bases respectively, with 6 bases between them. The CDR3 runs to 11 residues. CDR1 and CDR2 from the germline V gene are DFQATT and SNEGSKA (reference sequence).

This clone showed up many times. The chain recombines TRBV18 with TRBJ2-7; TRBD2 might be the D (6 bases). This CDR3 is built from 14 residues. Germline CDR1 KGHSH, CDR2 LQKENI. Trimming took 2 bases from V and 6 from J, leaving 14 bases between them. CDR3 bases: TGTGCCAGCTCACCAAGTCCAGGGAGGTTCGAGCAGTACTTC. Its translation is CASSPSPGRFEQYF.

This clone was seen at least ten times. This chain links TRBV18 with TRBJ2-1; D is undetermined. Trimming cost V 3 bases and J 0 bases, with 12 bases left between them. The CDR3 is 16 amino acids. Germline values: CDR1 KGHSH, CDR2 LQKENI. In nucleotides, the CDR3 is TGTGCCAGCTCACCCATAGTCCAAAGCTCCTACAATGAGCAGTTCTTC. Translating it yields CASSPIVQSSYNEQFF.

The table lists this clone with many counts. The chain combines TRBV9 with TRBJ2-3; 7 bases are a match to TRBD2. Germline loops: CDR1 SGDLS, CDR2 YYNGEE. V lost 4 bases to trimming and J lost 0 bases; unmatched junction nucleotides: 5. The CDR3 extends over 15 amino acids. CDR3 nucleotides: TGTGCCAGCAGCCTCAGCGGGGCTAGCACAGATACGCAGTATTTT. This gives the protein CASSLSGASTDTQYF.

At least ten counts were recorded for this clone. The CDR3 sequence is CAWEREANEQFF. The CDR3 DNA follows: TGTGCCTGGGAGCGGGAGGCGAATGAGCAGTTCTTC. The chain combines TRBV30 with TRBJ2-1, with 9 bases aligning to TRBD2. J was trimmed by 7 bases and V by 5 bases; bases with no gene match: 3. The CDR3 spans 12 residues. Germline V gene lookup returns CDR1 GTSNPN and CDR2 SVGIG (reference sequence).

The CDR3 loop reads CASSPGASVRPYNEQFF. CDR3 bases: TGTGCCAGCAGTCCCGGGGCTAGCGTGAGACCCTACAATGAGCAGTTCTTC. The chain recombines TRBV6-4 with TRBJ2-1; D perhaps matches TRBD2 (6 bases). This CDR3 is built from 17 residues. Germline V CDR1 and CDR2: MRHNA, SNTAGT. Trimming removed 5 bases from V and 2 bases from J, with 19 bases in between.

This clone occurred many times. The genes are TRBV2 and TRBJ1-4; 7 nucleotides agree with TRBD1. Trimming took 6 bases from V and 3 from J; bases not matched to a gene: 7. Germline loops: CDR1 SNHLY, CDR2 FYNNEI. The CDR3 spans 15 residues. The CDR3 loop is CASSVDRAANEKLFF. CDR3 nucleotide sequence: TGTGCCAGCAGCGTCGACAGGGCGGCTAATGAAAAACTGTTTTTT.

This clone appeared many times. The chain carries TRBV28 and TRBJ2-1; D assignment may be TRBD1 or TRBD2 (5 bases each). Germline loops: CDR1 MDHEN, CDR2 SYDVKM. There are 17 residues in the CDR3. V lost 5 bases to trimming and J lost 8 bases, with 25 bases between them. The CDR3 loop reads CASSPFARDGRTHEQFF. The CDR3 region has the DNA TGTGCCAGCAGTCCGTTCGCCAGGGACGGCCGTACCCATGAGCAGTTCTTC.

For this clone: A much larger clone differs from this one at a single base, so this may be a read error. This CDR3 is also generated by other DNA sequences in the sample. The chain carries TRBV10-2 and TRBJ1-1; perhaps TRBD1 as D (5 bases). The germline gives CDR1 WSHSY, CDR2 SAAADI. The germline V and J ends were trimmed by 3 bases and 4 bases, with 9 bases remaining between them. This CDR3 has 13 amino acids. The CDR3 sequence: CASSDGQGTEAFF. The CDR3 nucleotides read TGCGCCAGCAGTGATGGACAAGGCACTGAAGCTTTCTTT.

This clone was recorded many times. The rearrangement uses TRBV6-2 or TRBV6-3 and TRBJ2-1, with TRBD1 matching over 10 bases. CDR3 length: 15 amino acids. V lost 4 bases to trimming and J lost 9 bases; unmatched junction nucleotides: 9. Germline-derived CDR1 and CDR2 are MNHEY and SVGEGT. The CDR3 nucleotides read TGTGCCAGCAGTTTGAGGACAGGGGGATCGTTTGAGCAGTTCTTC. Its protein product is CASSLRTGGSFEQFF.

This clone was detected ten times or more. The rearrangement joins TRBV20-1 to TRBJ1-1; unclear D gene. Germline assignment: CDR1 DFQATT and CDR2 SNEGSKA (reference sequence). Trimming cost V 1 base and J 0 bases, with 12 bases left between them. The CDR3 loop spans 15 amino acids. The CDR3 bases are TGCAGTGCTAGAGTTCGGACGAGCATGAACACTGAAGCTTTCTTT. It encodes CSARVRTSMNTEAFF.

There are many counts of this clone. The J gene is TRBJ2-5, the V gene TRBV9, with D possibly TRBD1 on 5 matching bases. CDR3 length equals 15 residues. Trimming cost V 0 bases and J 5 bases, with 14 bases left between them. CDR1 is SGDLS and CDR2 is YYNGEE in the germline V gene. CDR3 loop: CASSVVGVGRETQYF. The CDR3 DNA reads TGTGCCAGCAGCGTAGTTGGGGTGGGGCGGGAGACCCAGTACTTC.

This clone was seen more than once but under ten times. The chain couples TRBV24-1 to TRBJ2-7; perhaps TRBD1 as D (5 bases). The germline gives CDR1 KGHDR, CDR2 SFDVKD. There are 13 residues in the CDR3. Trimming took 10 bases from V and 0 from J, leaving 12 bases between them. This chain's CDR3 is CATSDSFSYEQYF. In DNA, the CDR3 is TGTGCCACGTCCGACAGCTTCTCCTACGAGCAGTACTTC.

This clone was picked up one time. The chain recombines TRBV5-3 with TRBJ2-7; the match to TRBD2 covers 8 bases. TRBV5-3 is classed as an ORF, of uncertain function. V trimming: 10 bases; J trimming: 6 bases; junction bases outside the gene matches: 18. The CDR3 contains 15 residues. This chain's CDR3 is CASPTSGRASSEQYF. In nucleotides, the CDR3 is TGTGCCTCTCCAACTAGCGGTAGGGCCTCTTCCGAGCAGTACTTC.

This clone was recorded many times. The V gene is TRBV4-1, the J gene TRBJ2-1; TRBD2 agrees at 7 bases. Germline V gene lookup returns CDR1 MGHRA and CDR2 YSYEKL. The CDR3 is made up of 17 amino acids. V was clipped by 2 bases and J by 0 bases; unmatched bases: 7. The CDR3 loop reads CASSQSGDYYSYNEQFF. Here the CDR3 DNA reads TGCGCCAGCAGCCAAAGCGGGGACTATTACTCCTACAATGAGCAGTTCTTC.

The sample holds a few counts of this clone. One junction end disagrees with the germline gene, perhaps due to a read error. The V gene is TRBV28, the J gene TRBJ1-1, with TRBD1 as a possible D gene (6 bases). In germline, CDR1 is MDHEN, CDR2 SYDVKM. The CDR3 has 14 amino acids. CDR3 bases: TGTGCCAGCAGTCACCAGGGGTTGAACACTGAAGATTTCTTT. Translation gives CASSHQGLNTEDFF.